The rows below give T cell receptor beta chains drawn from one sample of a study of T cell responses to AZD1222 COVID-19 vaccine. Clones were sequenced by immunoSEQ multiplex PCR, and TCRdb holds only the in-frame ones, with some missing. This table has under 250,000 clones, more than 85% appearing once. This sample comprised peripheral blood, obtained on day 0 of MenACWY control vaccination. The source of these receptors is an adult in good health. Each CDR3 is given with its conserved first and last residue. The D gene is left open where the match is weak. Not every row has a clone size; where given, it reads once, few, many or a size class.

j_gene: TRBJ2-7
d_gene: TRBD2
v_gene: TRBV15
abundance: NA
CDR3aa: CATSREGSGGTYEQYF
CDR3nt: TGTGCCACCAGCAGAGAAGGGTCGGGGGGGACCTACGAGCAGTACTTC

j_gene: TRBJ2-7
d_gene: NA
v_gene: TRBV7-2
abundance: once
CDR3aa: CASSLGWTGDYEQYF
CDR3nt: TGTGCCAGCAGCTTAGGCTGGACGGGAGACTACGAGCAGTACTTC

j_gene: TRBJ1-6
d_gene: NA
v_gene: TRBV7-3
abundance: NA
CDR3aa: CASSLGGGDNSPLHF
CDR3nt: TGTGCCAGCAGCTTAGGCGGAGGTGACAATTCACCCCTCCACTTT

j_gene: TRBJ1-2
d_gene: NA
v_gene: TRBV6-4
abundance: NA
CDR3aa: CASSDSQLLLYGYTF
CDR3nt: TGTGCCAGCAGTGACTCACAGCTCCTACTCTATGGCTACACCTTC

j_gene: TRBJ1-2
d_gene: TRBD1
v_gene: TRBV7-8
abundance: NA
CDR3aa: CASSLTGVGYGYTF
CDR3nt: TGTGCCAGCAGCTTAACAGGGGTAGGCTATGGCTACACCTTC

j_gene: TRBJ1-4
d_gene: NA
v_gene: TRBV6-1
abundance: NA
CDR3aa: CASSERTGEKLFF
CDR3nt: TGTGCCAGCAGTGAGAGGACGGGTGAAAAACTGTTTTTT

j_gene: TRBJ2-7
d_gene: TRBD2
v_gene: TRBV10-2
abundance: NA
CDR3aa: CASRGAAGGMWEQYF
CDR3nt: TGCGCCAGCAGGGGAGCGGCGGGGGGGATGTGGGAGCAGTACTTC

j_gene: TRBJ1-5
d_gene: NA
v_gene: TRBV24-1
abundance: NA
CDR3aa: CATTPPRQPQHF
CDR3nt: TGTGCCACCACCCCCCCCCGGCAGCCCCAGCATTTT

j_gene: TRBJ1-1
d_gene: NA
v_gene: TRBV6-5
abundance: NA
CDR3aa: CASTPGGATEAFF
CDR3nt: TGTGCCAGCACCCCGGGGGGGGCGACTGAAGCTTTCTTT

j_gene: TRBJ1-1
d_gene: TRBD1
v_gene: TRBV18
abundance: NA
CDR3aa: CASSPRDRNTEAFF
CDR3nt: TGTGCCAGCTCACCACGGGACAGGAACACTGAAGCTTTCTTT

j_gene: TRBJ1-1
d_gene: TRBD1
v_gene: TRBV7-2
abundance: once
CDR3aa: CASSWTGGTEAFF
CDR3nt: TGTGCCAGCAGCTGGACAGGGGGGACTGAAGCTTTCTTT

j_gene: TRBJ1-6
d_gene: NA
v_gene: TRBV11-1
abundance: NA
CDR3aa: CASSLDTGSPLHF
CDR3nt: TGTGCCAGCAGCTTGGACACGGGGTCACCCCTCCACTTT

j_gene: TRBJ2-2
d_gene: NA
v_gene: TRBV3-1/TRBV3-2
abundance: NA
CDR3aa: CASSLHETGELFF
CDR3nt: TGTGCCAGCAGCTTACATGAAACGGGGGAGCTGTTTTTT

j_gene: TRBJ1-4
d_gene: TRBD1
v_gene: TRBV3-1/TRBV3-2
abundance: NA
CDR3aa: CASSHRTGGEEKLFF
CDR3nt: TGTGCCAGCAGCCACCGGACAGGGGGCGAGGAAAAACTGTTTTTT

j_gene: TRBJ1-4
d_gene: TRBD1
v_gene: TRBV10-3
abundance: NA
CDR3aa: CAISEEGQGLNEKLFF
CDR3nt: TGTGCCATCAGTGAGGAGGGACAGGGACTTAATGAAAAACTGTTTTTT

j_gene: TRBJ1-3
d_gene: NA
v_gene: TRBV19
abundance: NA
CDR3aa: CASSRTLMSGNTIYF
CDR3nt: TGTGCCAGTAGTCGGACCCTGATGTCTGGAAACACCATATATTTT

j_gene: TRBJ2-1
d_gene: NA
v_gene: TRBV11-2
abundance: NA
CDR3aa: CASSAHSGLSYNEQFF
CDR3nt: TGTGCCAGCAGCGCCCATAGCGGCCTCTCCTACAATGAGCAGTTCTTC

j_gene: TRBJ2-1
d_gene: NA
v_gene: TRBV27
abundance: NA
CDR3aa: CASSFPPGLPYDEQFF
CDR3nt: TGTGCCAGCAGTTTCCCGCCGGGACTGCCCTACGATGAGCAGTTCTTC

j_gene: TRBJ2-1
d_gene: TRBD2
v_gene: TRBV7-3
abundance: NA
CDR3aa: CASSLARGGNEQFF
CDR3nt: TGTGCCAGCAGCTTGGCTCGGGGGGGCAATGAGCAGTTCTTC

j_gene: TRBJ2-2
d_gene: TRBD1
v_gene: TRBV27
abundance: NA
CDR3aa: CASRSGTGNTGELFF
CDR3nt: TGTGCCAGCAGGTCCGGGACAGGCAACACCGGGGAGCTGTTTTTT

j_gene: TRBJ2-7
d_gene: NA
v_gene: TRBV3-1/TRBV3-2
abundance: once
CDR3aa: CASSHYSIPYEQYF
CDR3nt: TGTGCCAGCAGCCATTACAGCATTCCCTACGAGCAGTACTTC

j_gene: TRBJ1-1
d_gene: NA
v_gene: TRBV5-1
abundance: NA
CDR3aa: CASSLGPQKDTEAFF
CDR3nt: TGCGCCAGCAGCCTTGGGCCCCAAAAGGACACTGAAGCTTTCTTT

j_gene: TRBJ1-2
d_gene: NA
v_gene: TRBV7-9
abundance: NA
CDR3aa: CASSLSGEGGYTF
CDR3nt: TGTGCCAGCAGCTTATCAGGGGAGGGTGGCTACACCTTC

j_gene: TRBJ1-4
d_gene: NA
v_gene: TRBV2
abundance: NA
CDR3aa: CASSEVGTFNEKLFF
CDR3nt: TGTGCCAGCAGTGAAGTGGGGACCTTTAATGAAAAACTGTTTTTT

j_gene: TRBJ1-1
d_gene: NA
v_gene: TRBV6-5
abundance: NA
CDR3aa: CASSYRDGKLNTEAFF
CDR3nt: TGTGCCAGCAGTTACCGGGACGGAAAACTCAACACTGAAGCTTTCTTT

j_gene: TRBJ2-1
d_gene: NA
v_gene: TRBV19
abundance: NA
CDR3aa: CASSIRGTATNEQFF
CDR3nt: TGTGCCAGTAGTATCCGCGGGACAGCCACTAATGAGCAGTTCTTC

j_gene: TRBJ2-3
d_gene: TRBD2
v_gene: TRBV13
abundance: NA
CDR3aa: CASSPVAGVWDTQYF
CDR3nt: TGTGCCAGCAGCCCCGTTGCGGGGGTTTGGGATACGCAGTATTTT

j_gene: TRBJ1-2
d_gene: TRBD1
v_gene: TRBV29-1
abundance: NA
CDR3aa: CSVELKGTGSPPGGYTF
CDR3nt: TGCAGCGTTGAACTTAAAGGGACAGGGTCCCCTCCAGGGGGCTACACCTTC

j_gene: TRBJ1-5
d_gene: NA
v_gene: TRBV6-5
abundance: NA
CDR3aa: CASRPDYSNQPQHF
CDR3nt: TGTGCCAGCAGGCCGGACTATAGCAATCAGCCCCAGCATTTT

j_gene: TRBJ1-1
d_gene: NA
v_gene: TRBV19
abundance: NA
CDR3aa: CASSVDSLNTEAFF
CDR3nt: TGTGCCAGTAGTGTCGACAGTTTGAACACTGAAGCTTTCTTT

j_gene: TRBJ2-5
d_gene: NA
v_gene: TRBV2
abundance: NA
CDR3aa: CASSAIQETQYF
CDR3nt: TGTGCCAGCAGCGCCATTCAAGAGACCCAGTACTTC

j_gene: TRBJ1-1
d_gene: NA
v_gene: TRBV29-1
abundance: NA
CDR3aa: CSVAIGVNTEAFF
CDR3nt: TGCAGCGTTGCGATCGGGGTGAACACTGAAGCTTTCTTT

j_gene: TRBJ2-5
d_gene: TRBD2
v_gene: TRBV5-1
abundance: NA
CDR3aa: CASRLAGGEETQYF
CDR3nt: TGCGCCAGCAGGCTGGCGGGGGGAGAGGAGACCCAGTACTTC

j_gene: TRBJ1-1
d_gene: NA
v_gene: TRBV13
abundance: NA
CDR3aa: CASSFGTVNTEAFF
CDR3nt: TGTGCCAGCAGCTTCGGGACGGTGAACACTGAAGCTTTCTTT

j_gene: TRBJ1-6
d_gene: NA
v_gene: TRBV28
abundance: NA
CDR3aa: CASTPVVGALHF
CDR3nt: TGTGCCAGCACCCCCGTGGTGGGGGCCCTCCACTTT

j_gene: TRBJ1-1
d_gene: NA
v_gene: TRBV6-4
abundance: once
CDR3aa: CASSEGQGNTEAFF
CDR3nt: TGTGCCAGCAGTGAAGGGCAGGGGAACACTGAAGCTTTCTTT

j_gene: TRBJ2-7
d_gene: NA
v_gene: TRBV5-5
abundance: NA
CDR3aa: CASSGRAAASYEQYF
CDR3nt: TGTGCCAGCAGCGGACGGGCGGCAGCGTCCTACGAGCAGTACTTC

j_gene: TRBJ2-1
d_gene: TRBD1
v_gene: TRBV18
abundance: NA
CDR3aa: CASSPPKDRGIYYNEQFF
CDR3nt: TGTGCCAGCTCACCCCCCAAGGACAGGGGGATTTACTACAATGAGCAGTTCTTC

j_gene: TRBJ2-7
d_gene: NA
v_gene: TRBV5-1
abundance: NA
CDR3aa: CASSLGMTSHEQYF
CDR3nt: TGCGCCAGCAGCTTGGGGATGACTAGTCACGAGCAGTACTTC

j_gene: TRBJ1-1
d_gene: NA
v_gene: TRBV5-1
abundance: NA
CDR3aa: CASSNDWDTEAFF
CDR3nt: TGCGCCAGCAGCAACGACTGGGACACTGAAGCTTTCTTT

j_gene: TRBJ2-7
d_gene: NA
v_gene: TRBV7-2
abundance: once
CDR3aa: CASSSTRGGLYEQYF
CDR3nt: TGTGCCAGCAGCTCGACAAGGGGTGGTCTCTACGAGCAGTACTTC

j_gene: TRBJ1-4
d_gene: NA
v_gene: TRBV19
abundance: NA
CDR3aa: CASQPGPSNEKLFF
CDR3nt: TGTGCCAGCCAACCGGGACCGAGTAATGAAAAACTGTTTTTT

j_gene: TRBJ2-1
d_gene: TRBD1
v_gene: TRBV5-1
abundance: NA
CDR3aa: CASSSGQGNYNEQFF
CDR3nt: TGCGCCAGCAGCTCGGGACAGGGAAACTACAATGAGCAGTTCTTC

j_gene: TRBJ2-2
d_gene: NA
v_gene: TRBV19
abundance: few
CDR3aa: CASSFWGPGSGELFF
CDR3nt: TGTGCCAGTAGTTTTTGGGGTCCGGGTTCCGGGGAGCTGTTTTTT

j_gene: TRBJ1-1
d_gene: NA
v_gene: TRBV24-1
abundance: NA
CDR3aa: CATKGHGNTEAFF
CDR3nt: TGTGCCACCAAAGGTCACGGGAACACTGAAGCTTTCTTT

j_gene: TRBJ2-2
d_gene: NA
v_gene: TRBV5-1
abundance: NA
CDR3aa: CASSLRPRLTGNTGELFF
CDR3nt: TGCGCCAGCAGCTTACGCCCACGCCTAACGGGGAACACCGGGGAGCTGTTTTTT

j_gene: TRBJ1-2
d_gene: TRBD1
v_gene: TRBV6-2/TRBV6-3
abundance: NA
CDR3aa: CASSSGQGPYGYTF
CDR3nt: TGTGCCAGCAGTTCGGGACAGGGGCCCTATGGCTACACCTTC

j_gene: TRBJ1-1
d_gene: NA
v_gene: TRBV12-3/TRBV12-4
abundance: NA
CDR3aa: CASSGGGTEAFF
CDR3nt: TGTGCCAGCAGTGGAGGGGGCACTGAAGCTTTCTTT

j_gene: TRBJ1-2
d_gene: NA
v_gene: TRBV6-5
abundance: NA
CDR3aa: CASRPSGRNYGYTF
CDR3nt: TGTGCCAGCAGACCCTCGGGCAGGAACTATGGCTACACCTTC

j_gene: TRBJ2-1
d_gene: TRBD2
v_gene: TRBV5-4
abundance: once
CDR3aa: CASSLMGLHSAYEQFF
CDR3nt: TGTGCCAGCAGCTTGATGGGACTACATAGCGCCTATGAGCAGTTCTTC

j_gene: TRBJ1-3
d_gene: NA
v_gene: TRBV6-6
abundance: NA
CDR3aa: CASGNGTPRGGNTIYF
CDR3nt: TGTGCCAGCGGAAACGGGACGCCAAGAGGTGGAAACACCATATATTTT

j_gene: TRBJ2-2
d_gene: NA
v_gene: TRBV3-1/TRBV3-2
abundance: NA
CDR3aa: CASSYRGGTGELFF
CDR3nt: TGTGCCAGCAGCTACAGGGGAGGCACCGGGGAGCTGTTTTTT

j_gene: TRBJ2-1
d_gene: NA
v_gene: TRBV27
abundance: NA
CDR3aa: CASSLPGSGPYNEQFF
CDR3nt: TGTGCCAGCAGTCTCCCAGGGAGCGGCCCCTACAATGAGCAGTTCTTC